These 25 T cell receptor beta chains share one sample of origin, sequenced in a study of T cell responses to AZD1222 COVID-19 vaccine. Libraries were prepared by immunoSEQ multiplex PCR; TCRdb keeps only in-frame clonotypes and omits some of them. This table holds some 83,000 clones, 85% to 90% found once. This material consisted of peripheral blood, taken on day 0 of AZD1222 vaccination. These receptors all come from an adult in good health.

This chain uses TRBV12-5 with TRBJ1-3, with unresolved D. The V gene's germline CDR1 is LGHNT and CDR2 FRNRAP. The CDR3 sequence is 12 residues long. Deletions cut 4 bases from V and 5 bases from J, with 6 bases between. CDR3 nucleotide sequence: TGTGCTAGTGGTTCAGCGAGAAACACCATATATTTT. Amino acids: CASGSARNTIYF. Variable domain in full (rest from reference TRBV12-5 and TRBJ1-3): DARVTQTPRHKVTEMGQEVTMRCQPILGHNTVFWYRQTMMQGLELLAYFRNRAPLDDSGMPKDRFSAEMPDATLATLKIQPSEPRDSAVYFCASGSARNTIYFGEGSWLTVV.

The V and J genes are TRBV3-1 (or the pseudogene TRBV3-2) and TRBJ1-4; D perhaps matches TRBD1 (5 bases). V was pared by 6 bases and J by 6 bases, with 23 bases between. Germline CDR1 LGHDT, CDR2 YNNKEL (reference sequence). This CDR3 spans 17 amino acids. The DNA of the CDR3 is TGTGCCAGCAGTCGAATATCTGGCCGGGGCATGGATGAAAAACTGTTTTTT. Translation gives CASSRISGRGMDEKLFF.

The V gene is TRBV18, the J gene TRBJ1-2; TRBD1 matches 7 bases. This CDR3 region has 14 residues. The V and J ends lost 4 bases and 0 bases, in that order; junction bases with no gene match: 2. Germline assignment: CDR1 KGHSH and CDR2 LQKENI. The CDR3 protein is CASSRDSTNYGYTF. CDR3 bases: TGTGCCAGCTCACGGGACAGCACTAACTATGGCTACACCTTC.

The table lists this clone with a few counts. The genes are TRBV4-3 and TRBJ2-1; TRBD2 matches at 10 bases. CDR1 and CDR2 (germline): LGHNA, YSLEER. The CDR3 runs 16 residues. Trimming cost V 1 base and J 8 bases; bases outside gene matches: 8. This CDR3 reads CASSQASGGAVDEQFF. The CDR3 nucleotides are TGCGCCAGCAGCCAAGCGAGCGGGGGGGCCGTGGATGAGCAGTTCTTC.

The chain is built from TRBV7-3 and TRBJ2-2; D not certain. This CDR3 comprises 14 residues. V lost 1 base, J lost 3 bases, and 6 bases lay in between. Looked up from germline, CDR1 is SGHTA and CDR2 is FQGTGA. CDR3 DNA: TGTGCCAGCAGCTTAATTCCCGACACCGGGGAGCTGTTTTTT. It translates to CASSLIPDTGELFF. Combining the CDR3 with reference TRBV7-3 and TRBJ2-2 gives the whole variable domain GAGVSQTPSNKVTEKGKYVELRCDPISGHTALYWYRQSLGQGPEFLIYFQGTGAADDSGLPNDRFFAVRPEGSVSTLKIQRTERGDSAVYLCASSLIPDTGELFFGEGSRLTVL.

The V and J genes are TRBV9 and TRBJ1-1; 7 positions agree with TRBD1. V gave up 3 bases and J gave up 5 bases; unmatched junction bases: 7. CDR3 length: 14 amino acids. Germline values: CDR1 SGDLS, CDR2 YYNGEE. The CDR3: CASSASTGRTEAFF. CDR3 nucleotides: TGTGCCAGCAGCGCGTCGACAGGGAGGACTGAAGCTTTCTTT.

This sequence joins TRBV19 and TRBJ1-2; D possibly corresponds to TRBD1 (6 bases). With 7 bases removed from V and 4 bases from J, the gap between germline ends came to 13 bases. Per germline, CDR1 LNHDA and CDR2 SQIVND (reference sequence). This CDR3 region has 13 residues. In nucleotides, the CDR3 is TGTGCCAGTACTGGCAGGGGCACCTATGGCTACACCTTC. It yields the protein CASTGRGTYGYTF. Looking up the rest from reference TRBV19 and TRBJ1-2 gives the full variable domain: DGGITQSPKYLFRKEGQNVTLSCEQNLNHDAMYWYRQDPGQGLRLIYYSQIVNDFQKGDIAEGYSVSREKKESFPLTVTSAQKNPTAFYLCASTGRGTYGYTFGSGTRLTVV.

This chain uses TRBV4-1 with TRBJ1-2; 8 nucleotides match TRBD1. This CDR3 is built from 16 residues. Trimming removed 1 base from V and 4 bases from J; junction bases left unmatched: 8. Per germline, CDR1 MGHRA and CDR2 YSYEKL. The CDR3 DNA is TGCGCCAGCAGCCAAGCACGTCAGGGGGCGGCCTATGGCTACACCTTC. Translating it yields CASSQARQGAAYGYTF.

V usage is TRBV6-6 and J usage is TRBJ2-1, with a weak D call TRBD1 (6 bases). The CDR3 sequence is 15 residues long. The germline V gene encodes CDR1 MNHNY and CDR2 SVGAGI (reference sequence). Trimming shortened V by 2 bases and J by 7 bases, and 15 bases separated the two germline ends. The CDR3 nucleotides read TGTGCCAGCAGTTACGAGGACAGCGCCCGAAATGAGCAGTTCTTC. It yields the protein CASSYEDSARNEQFF.

The chain combines TRBV20-1 with TRBJ2-6; D call uncertain. The CDR3 contains 14 residues. Germline CDR1 reads DFQATT; CDR2 reads SNEGSKA (reference sequence). V lost 3 bases, J lost 0 bases, and 6 bases lay in between. Here the CDR3 DNA reads TGCAGTGCTAGTACGGGCTCTGGGGCCAACGTCCTGACTTTC. This codes for CSASTGSGANVLTF.

The gene calls are TRBV7-8 and TRBJ2-2, with D perhaps TRBD2 (5 bases). The germline V gene encodes CDR1 SGHVS and CDR2 FQNEAQ. CDR3 length equals 14 residues. Trimming stripped 6 bases from V and 1 base from J, with 9 bases between. CDR3 DNA: TGTGCCAGCAGGGACTTCCTGAACACCGGGGAGCTGTTTTTT. Its protein product is CASRDFLNTGELFF.

The V call is TRBV4-2, the J call TRBJ2-3, with TRBD1 matching 8 bases. CDR1 is LGHNA and CDR2 is YNFKEQ in the germline V gene. After removal of 0 bases from V and 5 bases from J, the junction contained 4 bases not matched to a gene. The CDR3 is made up of 15 amino acids. Here the CDR3 reads CASSQDGTGGDTQYF. The CDR3 DNA reads TGTGCCAGCAGCCAAGATGGAACAGGGGGAGATACGCAGTATTTT.

The chain employs TRBV6-4 and TRBJ1-6, with TRBD1 as a possible D gene (6 bases). This CDR3 spans 14 amino acids. Germline V lookup: CDR1 MRHNA, CDR2 SNTAGT. The V and J ends lost 6 bases and 7 bases respectively, with 13 bases between them. The CDR3 reads CASSTQGGNSPLHF. In DNA, the CDR3 is TGTGCCAGCAGCACACAAGGGGGGAATTCACCCCTCCACTTT.

V usage is TRBV6-5 and J usage is TRBJ1-2; no definite D call. Trimming pared 7 bases from V and 1 base from J, leaving 10 bases between. The CDR3 is made up of 13 amino acids. Per germline, CDR1 MNHEY and CDR2 SVGAGI. For the CDR3, the DNA is TGTGCCAGCACAGCTTCGAATAACTATGGCTACACCTTC. Translation: CASTASNNYGYTF.

The chain joins TRBV27 to TRBJ2-7; no clear D. V was trimmed by 6 bases and J by 9 bases, leaving 18 bases between them. Germline V gene lookup returns CDR1 MNHEY and CDR2 SMNVEV (reference sequence). The length of the CDR3 is 13 residues. Written as DNA, the CDR3 is TGTGCCAGCAGAAGGATCGATCGGGTGGGGCAGTACTTC. Amino acid sequence: CASRRIDRVGQYF.

The V and J genes are TRBV10-3 and TRBJ2-3; D gene uncertain. Germline loops: CDR1 ENHRY, CDR2 SYGVKD. CDR3 length: 12 residues. The germline V and J ends were trimmed by 0 bases and 3 bases, with 1 base remaining between them. The CDR3: CAISESTDTQYF. Written as DNA, the CDR3 is TGTGCCATCAGTGAGTCGACAGATACGCAGTATTTT.

V is TRBV27 and J is TRBJ2-2; 7 bases map to TRBD2. Germline trimming cut 4 bases from V and 0 bases from J; bases unmatched to any gene: 11. Germline-derived CDR1 and CDR2 are MNHEY and SMNVEV (reference sequence). This CDR3 comprises 18 residues. The CDR3 loop is CASSSPPAAGANTGELFF. In nucleotides, the CDR3 is TGTGCCAGCAGTTCGCCCCCCGCGGCGGGGGCGAACACCGGGGAGCTGTTTTTT.

V gene TRBV25-1 combines with J gene TRBJ1-2; D is undetermined. The CDR3 runs 15 residues. Trimming took 1 base from V and 2 from J, leaving 11 bases between them. Germline loops: CDR1 MGHDK, CDR2 SYGVNS. CDR3: CASSESGRENYGYTF. In DNA, the CDR3 is TGTGCCAGCAGTGAATCTGGCAGAGAAAACTATGGCTACACCTTC.

The chain has TRBV5-1 and TRBJ1-4; TRBD1 agrees at 7 bases. J lost 2 bases, V lost 3 bases, and 4 bases had no gene match. Germline loops: CDR1 SGHRS, CDR2 YFSETQ. The CDR3 runs to 15 residues. This chain's CDR3 is CASSSTGATNEKLFF. In DNA form, the CDR3 reads TGCGCCAGCAGCTCCACAGGGGCGACTAATGAAAAACTGTTTTTT.

The chain uses TRBV14 and TRBJ1-1; D is unresolved. V was trimmed by 4 bases and J by 7 bases, leaving 19 bases between them. In germline, CDR1 is SGHDN, CDR2 FVKESK. This CDR3 is built from 15 residues. The CDR3 loop is CASSPAGGGNGEAFF. DNA of the CDR3: TGTGCCAGCAGCCCCGCAGGAGGAGGCAACGGTGAAGCTTTCTTT. Looking up the rest from reference TRBV14 and TRBJ1-1 gives the full variable domain: EAGVTQFPSHSVIEKGQTVTLRCDPISGHDNLYWYRRVMGKEIKFLLHFVKESKQDESGMPNNRFLAERTGGTYSTLKVQPAELEDSGVYFCASSPAGGGNGEAFFGQGTRLTVV.

The chain is built from TRBV4-3 and TRBJ1-4, with TRBD1 identical over 9 bases. The V segment lost 6 bases and the J segment 7 bases; nucleotides outside the gene matches: 15. CDR3 length: 17 amino acids. Germline V gene lookup returns CDR1 LGHNA and CDR2 YSLEER. CDR3 residues: CASRSSQYGTGSEKLFF. The CDR3 nucleotides read TGCGCCAGCAGATCATCCCAGTACGGGACAGGGAGTGAAAAACTGTTTTTT.

The rearrangement joins TRBV24-1 to TRBJ1-4; the D is unclear. Germline assignment: CDR1 KGHDR and CDR2 SFDVKD. The CDR3 runs to 13 residues. The ends were cut back, 4 bases at V and 7 bases at J, with 9 bases in the middle. CDR3 bases: TGTGCCACCAGTGAACCGCTGGGTGAAAAACTGTTTTTT. Translated, it gives CATSEPLGEKLFF.

The genes are TRBV4-3 and TRBJ1-4; no clear D. Germline CDR1 LGHNA, CDR2 YSLEER. The CDR3 is 16 residues long. V lost 1 base and J 5 bases, leaving 14 bases between the germline ends. As DNA, the CDR3 is TGCGCCAGCAGCCAAGGGACGGATCACGGAAATGAAAAACTGTTTTTT. This translates into CASSQGTDHGNEKLFF.

The chain combines TRBV2 with TRBJ1-1; possible D gene TRBD1, 5 bases. The ends were cut back, 6 bases at V and 1 base at J, with 9 bases in the middle. This CDR3 spans 13 amino acids. Germline V gene data show CDR1 as SNHLY and CDR2 as FYNNEI. CDR3 sequence: CASRQVSNTEAFF. CDR3 coding DNA: TGTGCCAGCAGACAGGTGTCGAACACTGAAGCTTTCTTT.

The chain joins TRBV5-1 to TRBJ2-2; D might be TRBD1 (5 bases). The V end lost 4 bases, the J end lost 5 bases, and 12 bases lay between the germline ends. CDR3 length equals 14 residues. The germline V gene encodes CDR1 SGHRS and CDR2 YFSETQ. CDR3: CASSVPGRTGELFF. DNA of the CDR3: TGCGCCAGCAGCGTACCAGGGCGTACCGGGGAGCTGTTTTTT.